This T cell receptor beta chain stems from a study of identical twins. This CDR3 comprises 14 residues. V lost 2 bases to trimming and J lost 7 bases, with 12 bases between them. Germline-derived CDR1 and CDR2 are KGHSH and LQKENI. Each CDR3 protein is one row after TCRdb ran MiXCR on the 5' RACE reads. The sample includes about 470,000 distinct CDR3 sequences, about 24% of them seen just once. The data were also submitted as part of a second study, on T cells expressing NK-cell markers.

The chain couples TRBV18 to TRBJ1-5; the D is unclear. The TCR originated in a woman under 30 in good health. Sequencing used CD4+ T cells sorted from blood. The chain's CDR3 is CASSPEDGRQPQHF. In DNA, the CDR3 is TGTGCCAGCTCACCAGAGGATGGGCGGCAGCCCCAGCATTTT.